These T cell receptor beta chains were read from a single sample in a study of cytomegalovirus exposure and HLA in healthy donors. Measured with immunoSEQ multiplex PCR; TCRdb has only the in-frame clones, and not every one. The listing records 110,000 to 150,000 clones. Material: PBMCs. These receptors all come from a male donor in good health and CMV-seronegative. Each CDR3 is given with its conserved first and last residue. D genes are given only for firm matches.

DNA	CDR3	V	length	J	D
TGCAGCGTATGGTCAGGGGGCACTGAAGCTTTCTTT	CSVWSGGTEAFF	TRBV29-1	12	TRBJ1-1	TRBD1
TGTGCCAGCTCACTCCGGGATCGGGGCACAGATACGCAGTATTTT	CASSLRDRGTDTQYF	TRBV18	15	TRBJ2-3	-
TGTGCCAGTAGACCGGGACAGGGCACCTACGAGCAGTACTTC	CASRPGQGTYEQYF	TRBV19	14	TRBJ2-7	TRBD1
TGCGCCAGCGGAGCAGGGGGATCCCGCACAGATACGCAGTATTTT	CASGAGGSRTDTQYF	TRBV5-1	15	TRBJ2-3	TRBD1
TGTGCCAGCAGCTATAGCCTGGGCACCGGGGAGCTGTTTTTT	CASSYSLGTGELFF	TRBV7-9	14	TRBJ2-2	-
TGTGCCAGCAGCCCCGGAAGCGGCTACACCGGGGAGCTGTTTTTT	CASSPGSGYTGELFF	TRBV6-1	15	TRBJ2-2	-
TGTGCCAGCAGCCAGGGACAGATAGCAACTAATGAAAAACTGTTTTTT	CASSQGQIATNEKLFF	TRBV4-2	16	TRBJ1-4	TRBD1
TGTGCCAGTAGTACAACCGGTGATTCACCCCTCCACTTT	CASSTTGDSPLHF	TRBV19	13	TRBJ1-6	-
TGTGCCAGCAGCTTAGCGCGGCGGGGGCTTGCCTACGAGCAGTACTTC	CASSLARRGLAYEQYF	TRBV7-8	16	TRBJ2-7	-
TGTGCCTCCGACTCGACAGGGAGCTCTGGAAACACTATATATTTT	CASDSTGSSGNTIYF	TRBV30	15	TRBJ1-3	TRBD1
TGTGCCAGCAGCTTCGGACAGGGGGCGTTCGGTGAGCAGTTCTTC	CASSFGQGAFGEQFF	TRBV6-6	15	TRBJ2-1	TRBD1
TGTGCCTGGAGTGTTGCAGTACCCCGAAATGAAAAACTGTTTTTT	CAWSVAVPRNEKLFF	TRBV30	15	TRBJ1-4	-
TGCGCCAGCAGCTCACGGGGGGGACAGGGATCCTCTGGGGCCAACGTCCTGACTTTC	CASSSRGGQGSSGANVLTF	TRBV5-1	19	TRBJ2-6	-
TGTGCCAGCAGTTTAATGGGCAGTCTAAAGCCCCAGCATTTT	CASSLMGSLKPQHF	TRBV27	14	TRBJ1-5	-
TGTGCCAGTAGTATAGACCTTGGACAGGGGACCTACGAGCAGTACTTC	CASSIDLGQGTYEQYF	TRBV19	16	TRBJ2-7	TRBD1
TGTGCCTCCCTGGGACAGGGACCCGAAAAACTGTTTTTT	CASLGQGPEKLFF	TRBV30	13	TRBJ1-4	TRBD1
TGCGCCAGCAGCTTGCTCGGAGGACAGGGAAGGGATGAGCAGTTCTTC	CASSLLGGQGRDEQFF	TRBV5-1	16	TRBJ2-1	TRBD1
TGTGCCTTGGACGGGACAGCGAACACCGGGGAGCTGTTTTTT	CALDGTANTGELFF	TRBV30	14	TRBJ2-2	TRBD1
TGTGCCAGCTCCCCCGTTCAAGAGACCCAGTACTTC	CASSPVQETQYF	TRBV18	12	TRBJ2-5	-
TGTGCCAGCAGTTACTCGAACAGGGGAGCAGAAGCTTTCTTT	CASSYSNRGAEAFF	TRBV6-6	14	TRBJ1-1	TRBD1
TGCGCCAGCAGCAGCGATTTGACAGGGAGGTCGGGGGGCTACACCTTC	CASSSDLTGRSGGYTF	TRBV5-1	16	TRBJ1-2	TRBD1
TGTGCCAGCAGCCCGCAGCTTGGTACAGGGATGGGCTACACCTTC	CASSPQLGTGMGYTF	TRBV9	15	TRBJ1-2	-
TGTGCCAGCAGCTTGGATGACAGGGGTGGTAGAACTGAAGCTTTCTTT	CASSLDDRGGRTEAFF	TRBV5-6	16	TRBJ1-1	TRBD1
TGTGCCAGTAGTATGAGTCAGACCCAGTACTTC	CASSMSQTQYF	TRBV19	11	TRBJ2-5	-
TGTGCCAGCAGTATAGCGGGTGCCTACGAGCAGTACTTC	CASSIAGAYEQYF	TRBV6-5	13	TRBJ2-7	TRBD2
TGCAGCGTTTACGGGACAGGGACGAACACCGGGGAGCTGTTTTTT	CSVYGTGTNTGELFF	TRBV29-1	15	TRBJ2-2	TRBD1
TGTGCCAGCAGCGTAGAGACTGGGGGGGGCAATGAGCAGTTCTTC	CASSVETGGGNEQFF	TRBV9	15	TRBJ2-1	TRBD2
TGTGCCAGCAGCTTAGTTCGTTCAGGATGGGATGAGCAGTTCTTC	CASSLVRSGWDEQFF	TRBV7-2	15	TRBJ2-1	-